These 9 T cell receptor beta chains were all obtained from the same sample, sequenced in a study of blood T cell repertoires in COVID-19. The repertoire was sequenced with immunoSEQ multiplex PCR; TCRdb's copy has only in-frame clones and lacks some. Of around 300,000 clones in the sample, about 90% were seen once. Input material: peripheral blood. The receptors here all came from a woman in her 30s who had recovered from COVID-19.

This clone has more than one count but fewer than ten. The chain employs TRBV27 and TRBJ1-5; 9 nucleotides line up with TRBD1. Germline trimming cut 2 bases from V and 6 bases from J; bases unmatched to any gene: 2. The CDR3 runs to 14 residues. Germline V gives CDR1 MNHEY, CDR2 SMNVEV (reference sequence). This CDR3 reads CASSLDRGGQPQHF. The CDR3 DNA reads as TGTGCCAGCAGTTTAGACAGGGGGGGTCAGCCCCAGCATTTT.

The chain recombines TRBV6-5 with TRBJ2-1; 8 bases line up with TRBD1. Germline CDR1 MNHEY, CDR2 SVGAGI. With V trimmed by 6 bases and J by 3 bases, 1 base remained unmatched. The CDR3 covers 13 residues. The CDR3 loop is CASRQGGYNEQFF. The CDR3, as DNA: TGTGCCAGCAGACAGGGGGGCTACAATGAGCAGTTCTTC.

The J gene is TRBJ1-1, the V gene TRBV27; D might be TRBD1 (5 bases). CDR3 size: 15 residues. Per the germline V gene, CDR1 is MNHEY and CDR2 is SMNVEV (reference sequence). V was cut by 2 bases and J by 1 base, with 11 bases left in between. This chain's CDR3 is CASSLGGAGNTEAFF. The DNA for the CDR3 is TGTGCCAGCAGTTTAGGAGGGGCTGGGAACACTGAAGCTTTCTTT.

The V gene is TRBV25-1, the J gene TRBJ2-5; TRBD2 agrees at 10 bases. This CDR3 spans 15 amino acids. V was clipped by 7 bases and J by 2 bases; unmatched bases: 7. Germline assignment: CDR1 MGHDK and CDR2 SYGVNS. Here the CDR3 reads CASKEAGGGQETQYF. The CDR3 bases are TGTGCCAGCAAAGAAGCGGGAGGGGGACAAGAGACCCAGTACTTC.

This chain links TRBV19 with TRBJ2-2; no clear D. Trimming shortened V by 2 bases and J by 5 bases, and 12 bases separated the two germline ends. In germline, CDR1 is LNHDA, CDR2 SQIVND (reference sequence). This CDR3 spans 15 amino acids. This CDR3 is CASSISSRDTGELFF. CDR3 DNA sequence: TGTGCCAGTAGTATAAGTTCGCGAGATACCGGGGAGCTGTTTTTT.

J is TRBJ1-2 and V is TRBV19; D is undetermined. The CDR3 is 18 amino acids. Germline CDR1 reads LNHDA; CDR2 reads SQIVND (reference sequence). Trimming took off 5 bases at V and 1 base at J, with 23 bases between the two ends. The CDR3 sequence is CASSSIREIPNLNYGYTF. In DNA form, the CDR3 reads TGTGCCAGTAGTTCTATTCGGGAGATTCCCAACCTTAACTATGGCTACACCTTC.

In its sample, this clone was seen once. This chain joins TRBV12-3 or TRBV12-4 and TRBJ2-7; possible D gene TRBD1, 6 bases. The CDR3 is 13 residues long. V dropped 6 bases and J dropped 0 bases, with 9 bases sitting between them. CDR3 coding DNA: TGTGCCAGCAGACTACAGGGCTCCTACGAGCAGTACTTC. As protein: CASRLQGSYEQYF.

The V call is TRBV29-1, the J call TRBJ2-7; the D gene is possibly TRBD2 (5 bases). Germline V gene data show CDR1 as SQVTM and CDR2 as ANQGSEA. V dropped 4 bases and J dropped 5 bases, with 9 bases sitting between them. CDR3 length: 11 residues. Here the CDR3 reads CSVAPGDEQYF. In nucleotides, the CDR3 is TGCAGCGTTGCCCCCGGGGACGAGCAGTACTTC.

In its sample, this clone was seen once. The chain uses TRBV5-4 and TRBJ2-3; 7 bases match TRBD1. Germline lookup yields CDR1 SGHNT and CDR2 YYREEE (reference sequence). The CDR3 has 16 residues. V shed 5 bases, J shed 0 bases, and the junction held 9 bases outside the gene matches. CDR3: CASSFGTGASTDTQYF. The CDR3 nucleotides read TGTGCCAGCAGTTTTGGCACAGGGGCGAGCACAGATACGCAGTATTTT.